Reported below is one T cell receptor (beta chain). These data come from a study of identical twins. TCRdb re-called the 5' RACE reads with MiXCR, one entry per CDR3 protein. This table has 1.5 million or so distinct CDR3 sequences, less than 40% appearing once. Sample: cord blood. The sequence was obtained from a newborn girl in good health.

The CDR3: CATSDPQTSGLYNEQFF. The CDR3 DNA sequence: TGTGCCACCAGTGACCCTCAAACTAGCGGGCTTTACAATGAGCAGTTCTTC. The chain uses TRBV24-1 and TRBJ2-1; 9 bases line up with TRBD2. The V and J ends lost 4 bases and 4 bases, in that order; junction bases with no gene match: 10. Germline V lookup: CDR1 KGHDR, CDR2 SFDVKD. The CDR3 has 17 residues.